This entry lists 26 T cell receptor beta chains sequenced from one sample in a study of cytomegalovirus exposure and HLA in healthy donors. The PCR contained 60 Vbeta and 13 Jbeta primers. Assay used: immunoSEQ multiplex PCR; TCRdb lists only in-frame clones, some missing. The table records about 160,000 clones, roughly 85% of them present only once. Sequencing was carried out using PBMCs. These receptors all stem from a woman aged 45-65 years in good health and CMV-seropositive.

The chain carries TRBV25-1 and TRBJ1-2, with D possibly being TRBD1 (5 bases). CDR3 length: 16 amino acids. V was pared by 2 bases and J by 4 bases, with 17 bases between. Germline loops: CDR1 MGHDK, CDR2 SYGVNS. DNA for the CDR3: TGTGCCAGCAGTGAAACAGGAGGGTCGCTTCCCTATGGCTACACCTTC. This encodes CASSETGGSLPYGYTF.

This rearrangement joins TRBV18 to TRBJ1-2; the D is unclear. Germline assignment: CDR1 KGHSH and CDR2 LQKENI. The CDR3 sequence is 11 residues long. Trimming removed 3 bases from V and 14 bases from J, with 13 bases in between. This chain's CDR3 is CASSPSEERTF. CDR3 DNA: TGTGCCAGCTCACCGTCCGAGGAACGGACCTTC.

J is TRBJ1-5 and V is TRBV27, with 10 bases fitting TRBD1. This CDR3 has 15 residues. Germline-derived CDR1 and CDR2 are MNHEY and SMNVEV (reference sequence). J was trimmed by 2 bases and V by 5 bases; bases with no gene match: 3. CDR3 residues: CASSVGTGGNQPQHF. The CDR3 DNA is TGTGCCAGCAGTGTCGGGACAGGGGGCAATCAGCCCCAGCATTTT.

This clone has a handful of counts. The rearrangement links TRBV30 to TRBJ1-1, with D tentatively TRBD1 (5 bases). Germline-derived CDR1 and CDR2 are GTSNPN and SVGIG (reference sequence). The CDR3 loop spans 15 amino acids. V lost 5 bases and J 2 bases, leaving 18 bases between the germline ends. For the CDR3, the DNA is TGTGCCTGGCTCCCTGGTTTAAGGGGTAACACTGAAGCTTTCTTT. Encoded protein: CAWLPGLRGNTEAFF.

The CDR3 DNA reads TGTGCCAGCAGCTGGGACAGCTATGGCTACACCTTC. Its protein is CASSWDSYGYTF. This chain joins TRBV5-4 and TRBJ1-2, with 7 bases lining up with TRBD1. The CDR3 loop spans 12 amino acids. Unmatched junction bases numbered 0, after V lost 3 bases and J lost 4 bases. Germline assignment: CDR1 SGHNT and CDR2 YYREEE (reference sequence).

This CDR3 is CASSIDRGTPYEQYF. Written as DNA, the CDR3 is TGTGCCAGCAGCATTGACAGGGGGACTCCCTACGAGCAGTACTTC. This rearrangement joins TRBV7-3 to TRBJ2-7; 9 nucleotides align to TRBD1. V shed 5 bases, J shed 2 bases, and the junction held 7 bases outside the gene matches. The CDR3 consists of 15 residues. Per the germline V gene, CDR1 is SGHTA and CDR2 is FQGTGA. The whole variable domain, filled in from reference TRBV7-3 and TRBJ2-7, reads GAGVSQTPSNKVTEKGKYVELRCDPISGHTALYWYRQSLGQGPEFLIYFQGTGAADDSGLPNDRFFAVRPEGSVSTLKIQRTERGDSAVYLCASSIDRGTPYEQYFGPGTRLTVT.

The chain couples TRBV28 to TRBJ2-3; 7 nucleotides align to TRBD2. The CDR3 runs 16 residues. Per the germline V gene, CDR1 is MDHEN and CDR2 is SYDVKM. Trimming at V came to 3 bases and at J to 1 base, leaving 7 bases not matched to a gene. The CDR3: CASSLGIGRGTDTQYF. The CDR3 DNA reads TGTGCCAGCAGTTTGGGGATTGGGAGGGGCACAGATACGCAGTATTTT. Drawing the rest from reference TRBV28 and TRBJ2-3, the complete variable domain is DVKVTQSSRYLVKRTGEKVFLECVQDMDHENMFWYRQDPGLGLRLIYFSYDVKMKEKGDIPEGYSVSREKKERFSLILESASTNQTSMYLCASSLGIGRGTDTQYFGPGTRLTVL.

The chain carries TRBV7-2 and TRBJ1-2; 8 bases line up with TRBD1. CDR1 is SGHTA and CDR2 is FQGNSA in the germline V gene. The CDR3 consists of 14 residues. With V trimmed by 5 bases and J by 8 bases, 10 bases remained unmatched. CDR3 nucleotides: TGTGCCAGCAGCCTATTTCAGGGGGCGCGGGGCTACACCTTC. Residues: CASSLFQGARGYTF.

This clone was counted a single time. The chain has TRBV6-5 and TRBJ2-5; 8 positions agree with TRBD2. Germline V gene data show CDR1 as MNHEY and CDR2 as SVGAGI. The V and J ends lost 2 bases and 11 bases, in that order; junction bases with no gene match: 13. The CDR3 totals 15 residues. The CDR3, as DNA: TGTGCCAGCAGTTACGTAAGCGGGGGTGCTTCGGAGCAGTACTTC. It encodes CASSYVSGGASEQYF.

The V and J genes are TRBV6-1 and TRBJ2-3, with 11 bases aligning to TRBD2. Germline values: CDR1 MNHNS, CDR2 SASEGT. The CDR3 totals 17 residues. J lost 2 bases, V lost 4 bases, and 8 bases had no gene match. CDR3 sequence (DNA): TGTGCCAGCAGTGCCCCCCTAGCGGGGGGACTCACAGATACGCAGTATTTT. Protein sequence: CASSAPLAGGLTDTQYF.

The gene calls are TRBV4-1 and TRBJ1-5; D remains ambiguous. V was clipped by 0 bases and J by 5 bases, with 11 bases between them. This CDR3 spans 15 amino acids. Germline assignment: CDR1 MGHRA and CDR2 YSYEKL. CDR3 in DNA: TGCGCCAGCAGCCAAGAGGGTATGGGAGATCAGCCCCAGCATTTT. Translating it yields CASSQEGMGDQPQHF.

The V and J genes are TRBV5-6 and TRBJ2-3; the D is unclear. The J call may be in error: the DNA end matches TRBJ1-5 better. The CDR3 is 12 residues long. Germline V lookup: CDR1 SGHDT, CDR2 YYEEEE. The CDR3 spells CASSLERDTQHF. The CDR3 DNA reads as TGTGCCAGCAGCTTGGAGAGGGATACGCAGCATTTT.

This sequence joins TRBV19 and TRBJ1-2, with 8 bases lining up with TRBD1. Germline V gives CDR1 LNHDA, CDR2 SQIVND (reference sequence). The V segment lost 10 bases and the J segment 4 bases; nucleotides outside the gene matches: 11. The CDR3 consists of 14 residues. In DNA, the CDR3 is TGTGCCACCCGACAGGGGAGAACTGGCTATGGCTACACCTTC. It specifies CATRQGRTGYGYTF.

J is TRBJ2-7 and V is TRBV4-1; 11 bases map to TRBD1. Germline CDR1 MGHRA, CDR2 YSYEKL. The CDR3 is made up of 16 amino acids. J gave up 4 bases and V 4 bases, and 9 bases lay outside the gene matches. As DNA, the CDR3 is TGCGCCAGCAGCCCGAGGACAGGGGGCCAGAATTACGAGCAGTACTTC. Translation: CASSPRTGGQNYEQYF.

The CDR3 DNA reads TGTGCCAGCAGCTTAGCGGGGACAGGTCAAAGGGCTGAGACCCAGTACTTC. Amino acids: CASSLAGTGQRAETQYF. The V and J genes are TRBV7-6 and TRBJ2-5; 8 nucleotides match TRBD1. CDR1 is SGHVS and CDR2 is FNYEAQ in the germline V gene. The CDR3 extends over 17 amino acids. The V and J ends lost 0 bases and 5 bases, in that order; junction bases with no gene match: 11.

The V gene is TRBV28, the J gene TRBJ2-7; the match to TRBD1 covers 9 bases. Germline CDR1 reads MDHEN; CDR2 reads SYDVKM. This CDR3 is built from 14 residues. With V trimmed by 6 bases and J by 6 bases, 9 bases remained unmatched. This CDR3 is CASREIDRGGEQYF. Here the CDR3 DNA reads TGTGCCAGCAGAGAGATCGACAGGGGGGGCGAGCAGTACTTC.

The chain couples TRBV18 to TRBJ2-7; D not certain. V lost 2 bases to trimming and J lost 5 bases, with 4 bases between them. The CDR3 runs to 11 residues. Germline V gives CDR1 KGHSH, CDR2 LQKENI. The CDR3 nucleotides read TGTGCCAGCTCACCATCTGACGAGCAGTACTTC. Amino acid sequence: CASSPSDEQYF.

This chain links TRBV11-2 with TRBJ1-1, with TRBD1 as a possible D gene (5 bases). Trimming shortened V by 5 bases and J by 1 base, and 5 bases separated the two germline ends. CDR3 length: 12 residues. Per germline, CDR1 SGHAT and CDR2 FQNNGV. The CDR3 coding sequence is TGTGCCAGCAGCCAGGGGAACACTGAAGCTTTCTTT. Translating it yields CASSQGNTEAFF. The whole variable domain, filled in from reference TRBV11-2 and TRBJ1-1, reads EAGVAQSPRYKIIEKRQSVAFWCNPISGHATLYWYQQILGQGPKLLIQFQNNGVVDDSQLPKDRFSAERLKGVDSTLKIQPAKLEDSAVYLCASSQGNTEAFFGQGTRLTVV.

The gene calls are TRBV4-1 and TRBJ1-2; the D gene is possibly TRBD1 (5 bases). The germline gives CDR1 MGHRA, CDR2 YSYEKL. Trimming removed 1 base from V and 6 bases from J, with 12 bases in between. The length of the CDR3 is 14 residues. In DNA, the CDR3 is TGCGCCAGCAGCCAAGTGAGTGGGGCGCATGGCTACACCTTC. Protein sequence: CASSQVSGAHGYTF.

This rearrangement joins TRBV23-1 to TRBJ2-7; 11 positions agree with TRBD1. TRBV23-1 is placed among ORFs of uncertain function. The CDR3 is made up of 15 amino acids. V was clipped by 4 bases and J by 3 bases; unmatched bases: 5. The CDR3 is CASSLPGTGGYEQYF. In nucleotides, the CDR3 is TGCGCCAGCAGTCTCCCAGGGACAGGGGGCTACGAGCAGTACTTC.

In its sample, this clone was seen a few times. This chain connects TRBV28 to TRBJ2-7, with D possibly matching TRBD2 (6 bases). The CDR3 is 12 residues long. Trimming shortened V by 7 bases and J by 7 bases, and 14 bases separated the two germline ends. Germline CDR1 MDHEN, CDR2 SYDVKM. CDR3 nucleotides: TGTGCCAGCACCATACTAGGGAGGGAGCAGTACTTC. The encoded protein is CASTILGREQYF.

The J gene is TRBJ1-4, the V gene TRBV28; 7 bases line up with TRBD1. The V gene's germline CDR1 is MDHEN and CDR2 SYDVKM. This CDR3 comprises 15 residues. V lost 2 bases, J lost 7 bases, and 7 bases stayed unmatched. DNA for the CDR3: TGTGCCAGCAGTTTAACCGGGACAGTAGGTGAAAAACTGTTTTTT. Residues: CASSLTGTVGEKLFF.

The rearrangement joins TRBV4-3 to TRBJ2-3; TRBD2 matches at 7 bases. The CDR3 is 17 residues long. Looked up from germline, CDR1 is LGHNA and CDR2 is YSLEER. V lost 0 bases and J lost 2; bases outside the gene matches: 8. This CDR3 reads CASSQDVGLAATDTQYF. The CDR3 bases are TGCGCCAGCAGCCAAGATGTAGGCCTAGCGGCCACAGATACGCAGTATTTT.

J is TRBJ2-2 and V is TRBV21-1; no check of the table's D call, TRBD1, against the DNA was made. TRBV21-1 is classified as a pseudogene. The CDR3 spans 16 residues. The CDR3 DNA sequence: TGTGCCAGCCCAAGATTGGGACAGGGGAACACCGGGGAGCTGTTTTTT. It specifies CASPRLGQGNTGELFF.

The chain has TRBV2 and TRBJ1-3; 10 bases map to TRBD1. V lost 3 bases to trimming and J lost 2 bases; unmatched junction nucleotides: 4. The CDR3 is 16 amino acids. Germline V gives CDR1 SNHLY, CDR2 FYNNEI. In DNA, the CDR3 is TGTGCCAGCAGTGAGGGGACAGGGGTTCCTGGAAACACCATATATTTT. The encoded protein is CASSEGTGVPGNTIYF.

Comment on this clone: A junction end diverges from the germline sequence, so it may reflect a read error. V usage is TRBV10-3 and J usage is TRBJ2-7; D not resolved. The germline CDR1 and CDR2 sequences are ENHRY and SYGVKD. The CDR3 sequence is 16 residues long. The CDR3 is CATSESNYRSSYEQYF. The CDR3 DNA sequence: TGTGCCACCAGTGAGTCTAACTACCGATCCTCCTACGAGCAGTACTTC.